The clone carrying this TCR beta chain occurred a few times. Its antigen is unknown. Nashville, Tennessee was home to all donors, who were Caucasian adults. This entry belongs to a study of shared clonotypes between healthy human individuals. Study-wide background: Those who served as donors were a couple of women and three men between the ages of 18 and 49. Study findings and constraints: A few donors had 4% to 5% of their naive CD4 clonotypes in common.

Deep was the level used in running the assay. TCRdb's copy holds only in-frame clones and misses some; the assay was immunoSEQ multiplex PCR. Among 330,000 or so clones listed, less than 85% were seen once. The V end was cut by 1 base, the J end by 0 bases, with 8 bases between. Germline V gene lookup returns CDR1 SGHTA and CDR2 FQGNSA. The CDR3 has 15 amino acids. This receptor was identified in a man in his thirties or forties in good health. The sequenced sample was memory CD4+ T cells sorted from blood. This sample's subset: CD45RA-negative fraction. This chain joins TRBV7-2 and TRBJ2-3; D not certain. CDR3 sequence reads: CASSLDGRSTDTQYF. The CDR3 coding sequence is TGTGCCAGCAGCTTAGATGGCCGAAGCACAGATACGCAGTATTTT.